A single TCR beta chain is shown here with its context. This record comes from a study of blood T cell repertoires in COVID-19. The germline gives CDR1 SGDLS, CDR2 YYNGEE. After removal of 0 bases from V and 3 bases from J, the junction contained 3 bases not matched to a gene. CDR3 length equals 15 residues. Measured with immunoSEQ multiplex PCR; TCRdb has only the in-frame clones, and not every one. The table records around 270,000 clones, roughly 86% of them present only once. This sequence joins TRBV9 and TRBJ2-3, with 8 bases matching TRBD1. The origin of this receptor is a woman aged 55 to 70 with COVID-19, enrolled during active disease. Sequenced: peripheral blood. The CDR3 DNA sequence: TGTGCCAGCAGCGTAGGGACAGGGCAGACAGATACGCAGTATTTT. This sequence encodes CASSVGTGQTDTQYF.